This TCR beta chain was observed in a study of blood T cell repertoires in COVID-19. Study at large: Italy, Spain and the United States were the sources of the convalescent and acute COVID-19 samples. In each case, the material was cDNA or gDNA derived from T cells, B-cell-depleted T cells, or PBMCs.

V was trimmed by 6 bases and J by 5 bases, leaving 14 bases between them. Per the germline V gene, CDR1 is SGHRS and CDR2 is YFSETQ. The CDR3 length is 13 residues. Patients from Seattle were sampled longitudinally, starting during active infection. Authors' data handling: Researchers report that nucleated cell counts were estimated from reference gene primer amplification. Libraries were prepared by immunoSEQ multiplex PCR; TCRdb keeps only in-frame clonotypes and omits some of them. V and J calls and clone size are as listed in that table; D and trimming were resolved from the DNA. This sample has 150,000 or so clones, with just over 90% found just once.

The sequencing input was peripheral blood. This TCR was recovered from a woman aged 55-70 years with COVID-19, enrolled during active disease. J is TRBJ2-5 and V is TRBV5-1, with a tentative D call TRBD1 (6 bases). CDR3 in amino acids: CASTPGARETQYF. CDR3 DNA sequence: TGCGCCAGCACCCCAGGGGCCAGGGAGACCCAGTACTTC.